The rows below give T cell receptor beta chains drawn from one sample of a study of blood T cell repertoires in COVID-19. Using immunoSEQ multiplex PCR, the repertoire was profiled, and TCRdb retains in-frame clones only, with some absent. The sample yields tens of thousands of clones, 84% seen once. The sample taken for sequencing was peripheral blood. These receptors came from a man aged 45-65 years with acute or convalescent COVID-19. Each CDR3 is given with its conserved first and last residue. A D gene is named only where the DNA matches it firmly. Where a row states a size, it is once, few, many or the class of an expanded clone; other rows omit it.

d_gene	v_gene	abundance	j_gene	CDR3aa	CDR3nt
TRBD1	TRBV18	.	TRBJ1-2	CASSPDRDYGYTF	TGTGCCAGCTCACCAGACAGGGACTATGGCTACACCTTC
TRBD2	TRBV3-1/TRBV3-2	.	TRBJ2-1	CASSLSGSSYNEQFF	TGTGCCAGCAGTCTTAGCGGGAGTTCCTACAATGAGCAGTTCTTC
TRBD2	TRBV24-1	.	TRBJ2-7	CATSDLQRWRGGQYEQYF	TGTGCCACCAGTGATTTGCAACGATGGCGGGGGGGCCAATACGAGCAGTACTTC
TRBD2	TRBV6-5	.	TRBJ2-3	CASMRLAGGTQYF	TGTGCCAGCATGAGACTAGCGGGTGGGACGCAGTATTTT
TRBD1	TRBV6-5	.	TRBJ1-1	CASSSYDRGTEAFF	TGTGCCAGCAGTAGCTACGACAGGGGCACTGAAGCTTTCTTT
TRBD1	TRBV4-2	.	TRBJ1-1	CASSQERGTARGTEAFF	TGTGCCAGCAGCCAAGAAAGGGGGACAGCACGTGGCACTGAAGCTTTCTTT
TRBD1	TRBV10-2	few	TRBJ1-1	CASSGTGDTEAFF	TGCGCCAGCAGCGGGACAGGGGACACTGAAGCTTTCTTT
.	TRBV5-1	.	TRBJ2-1	CASSLPGDYNEQFF	TGCGCCAGCAGCTTACCCGGGGACTACAATGAGCAGTTCTTC
.	TRBV3-1/TRBV3-2	once	TRBJ1-4	CASSQDVGDEKLFF	TGTGCCAGCAGCCAAGATGTAGGGGATGAAAAACTGTTTTTT
TRBD1	TRBV5-1	.	TRBJ2-7	CASSPGQNYEQYF	TGCGCCAGCAGCCCGGGACAGAACTACGAGCAGTACTTC
TRBD1	TRBV5-1	.	TRBJ1-4	CASSLAGGEKLFF	TGCGCCAGCAGCTTGGCAGGGGGCGAAAAACTGTTTTTT
TRBD1	TRBV5-6	.	TRBJ2-1	CASSIDRGWSDEQFF	TGTGCCAGCAGCATAGACAGGGGATGGTCTGATGAGCAGTTCTTC
.	TRBV19	.	TRBJ2-7	CASSPTSASYEQYF	TGTGCCAGTAGTCCAACTAGTGCATCCTACGAGCAGTACTTC
.	TRBV19	few	TRBJ1-5	CASSSKGGIQHF	TGTGCCAGTAGTAGTAAAGGGGGTATTCAGCATTTT
.	TRBV6-5	.	TRBJ1-2	CASSYSRGGYTF	TGTGCCAGCAGTTACTCCAGGGGTGGCTACACCTTC
.	TRBV9	.	TRBJ2-7	CASSPRLGGFAEQYF	TGTGCCAGCAGCCCCCGACTTGGTGGGTTTGCCGAGCAGTACTTC
TRBD1	TRBV18	.	TRBJ2-3	CASSPGTGDVDTQYF	TGTGCCAGCTCACCCGGGACAGGGGATGTAGATACGCAGTATTTT
.	TRBV7-9	.	TRBJ1-1	CASSPSVTEAFF	TGTGCCAGCAGCCCTAGTGTTACTGAAGCTTTCTTT
TRBD1	TRBV5-1	.	TRBJ2-2	CASSPETGTVSIGELFF	TGCGCCAGCAGCCCCGAGACCGGGACAGTATCAATCGGGGAGCTGTTTTTT
.	TRBV2	.	TRBJ1-6	CASSLMSSYNSPLHF	TGTGCCAGCAGTTTGATGAGCTCCTATAATTCACCCCTCCACTTT
TRBD1	TRBV19	.	TRBJ1-2	CASSTRQGNYGYTF	TGTGCCAGTAGTACCCGACAGGGTAACTATGGCTACACCTTC
.	TRBV5-1	once	TRBJ2-7	CASQDSTEVMYEQYF	TGCGCCAGCCAGGATAGTACCGAAGTTATGTACGAGCAGTACTTC
TRBD2	TRBV15	.	TRBJ2-1	CATSRDGASGSYGEQFF	TGTGCCACCAGCAGAGATGGGGCTAGCGGGAGCTACGGTGAGCAGTTCTTC
.	TRBV10-1	.	TRBJ1-5	CASSEKDSSNQPQHF	TGCGCCAGCAGTGAGAAGGACAGCAGCAATCAGCCCCAGCATTTT
TRBD2	TRBV5-1	.	TRBJ2-1	CASSPGLASPRGSYNEQFF	TGCGCCAGCAGCCCGGGACTAGCCAGCCCGCGGGGGTCCTACAATGAGCAGTTCTTC
TRBD2	TRBV5-8	.	TRBJ2-7	CASSLAGGKYSYEQYF	TGTGCCAGCAGCTTGGCGGGGGGGAAGTACTCCTACGAGCAGTACTTC
.	TRBV7-3	.	TRBJ2-1	CASRPGWPLPYNEQFF	TGTGCCAGCAGACCCGGGTGGCCGCTCCCCTACAATGAGCAGTTCTTC
TRBD2	TRBV7-8	.	TRBJ2-4	CASSLVPLERGAGDIQYF	TGTGCCAGCAGCTTAGTCCCACTAGAGCGGGGGGCCGGGGACATTCAGTACTTC
.	TRBV4-1	.	TRBJ2-5	CASSHILRTARQETQYF	TGCGCCAGCAGCCATATCCTCCGGACAGCCCGCCAAGAGACCCAGTACTTC
TRBD2	TRBV13	.	TRBJ2-5	CASSPRRGAQETQYF	TGTGCCAGCAGCCCGCGGCGGGGGGCACAAGAGACCCAGTACTTC
TRBD2	TRBV18	.	TRBJ2-3	CASSPQRGASTDTQYF	TGTGCCAGCTCACCGCAGCGGGGGGCGAGCACAGATACGCAGTATTTT
TRBD2	TRBV4-1	.	TRBJ2-7	CASSQDPASGSSYEQYF	TGCGCCAGCAGCCAAGATCCGGCTAGCGGGAGCTCCTACGAGCAGTACTTC
.	TRBV5-5	.	TRBJ2-7	CASSLTKGEGLNEQYF	TGTGCCAGCAGCCTTACTAAGGGGGAGGGCCTCAACGAGCAGTACTTC
.	TRBV5-1	.	TRBJ1-4	CASSLLSSLNEKLFF	TGCGCCAGCAGCTTGCTTAGCTCCTTAAATGAAAAACTGTTTTTT
.	TRBV7-3	.	TRBJ2-3	CASSTGGQGEADTQYF	TGTGCCAGCAGCACCGGAGGGCAGGGGGAAGCAGATACGCAGTATTTT
.	TRBV5-5	.	TRBJ2-6	CASSLGYSGANVLTF	TGTGCCAGCAGCTTGGGCTACTCTGGGGCCAACGTCCTGACTTTC
TRBD2	TRBV6-2/TRBV6-3	.	TRBJ2-1	CASSYSGRQGGDEQFF	TGTGCCAGCAGTTACTCAGGGAGGCAGGGAGGGGATGAGCAGTTCTTC
TRBD2	TRBV5-4	.	TRBJ2-5	CASSLRSGDETQYF	TGTGCCAGCAGCTTGCGTAGCGGGGATGAGACCCAGTACTTC
TRBD1	TRBV5-1	.	TRBJ2-2	CASSQEQGFNTGELFF	TGCGCCAGCAGCCAAGAACAGGGGTTTAACACCGGGGAGCTGTTTTTT
.	TRBV7-6	.	TRBJ1-1	CASSHATGMNTEAFF	TGTGCCAGCAGCCATGCCACAGGCATGAACACTGAAGCTTTCTTT
.	TRBV6-5	.	TRBJ1-2	CASSYSRGGYGYTF	TGTGCCAGCAGTTACTCGAGGGGAGGCTATGGCTACACCTTC
.	TRBV10-3	few	TRBJ1-3	CAISWTEMSSGNTIYF	TGTGCCATCAGCTGGACAGAGATGAGCTCTGGAAACACCATATATTTT
.	TRBV5-1	.	TRBJ1-4	CASSLEREKLFF	TGCGCCAGCAGCTTGGAGCGTGAAAAACTGTTTTTT
.	TRBV5-6	.	TRBJ2-7	CASSFRNSHEQYF	TGTGCCAGCAGCTTTCGTAACAGCCACGAGCAGTACTTC
.	TRBV7-2	.	TRBJ2-2	CASSAGQAGTGELFF	TGTGCCAGCAGCGCCGGACAGGCGGGGACCGGGGAGCTGTTTTTT
.	TRBV6-5	once	TRBJ2-7	CASSTDSYEQYF	TGTGCCAGCAGTACCGACAGTTACGAGCAGTACTTC
.	TRBV6-5	.	TRBJ2-7	CASTTRWYEQYF	TGTGCCAGCACCACGAGATGGTACGAGCAGTACTTC
TRBD1	TRBV30	.	TRBJ1-5	CAWSANRGNQPQHF	TGTGCCTGGAGTGCTAACAGGGGTAATCAGCCCCAGCATTTT
TRBD1	TRBV27	.	TRBJ2-5	CASSLEGDRGGRETQYF	TGTGCCAGCAGTTTAGAGGGGGACAGGGGTGGACGAGAGACCCAGTACTTC